The source of this TCR beta chain is a study of response to subunit inactivated influenza vaccine. TCRdb reprocessed the RT-PCR reads with MiXCR, giving one entry per CDR3 protein. Among fewer than 800,000 distinct CDR3 sequences listed, approximately 14% were seen once. Sequencing was performed on PBMCs from blood, taken approximately 13 days after vaccination. The source of this sequence is a man between 50 and 59 years old who received an inactivated influenza vaccine.

The CDR3 DNA reads as TGTGCCAGCATTCCAGAGGGGCGCCAGCTTAGCACAGATACGCAGTATTTT. This sequence encodes CASIPEGRQLSTDTQYF. The chain recombines TRBV2 with TRBJ2-3, with D tentatively TRBD1 or TRBD2 (5 bases each). Germline V gene data show CDR1 as SNHLY and CDR2 as FYNNEI. The V end was cut by 7 bases, the J end by 0 bases, with 20 bases between. The CDR3 extends over 17 amino acids.